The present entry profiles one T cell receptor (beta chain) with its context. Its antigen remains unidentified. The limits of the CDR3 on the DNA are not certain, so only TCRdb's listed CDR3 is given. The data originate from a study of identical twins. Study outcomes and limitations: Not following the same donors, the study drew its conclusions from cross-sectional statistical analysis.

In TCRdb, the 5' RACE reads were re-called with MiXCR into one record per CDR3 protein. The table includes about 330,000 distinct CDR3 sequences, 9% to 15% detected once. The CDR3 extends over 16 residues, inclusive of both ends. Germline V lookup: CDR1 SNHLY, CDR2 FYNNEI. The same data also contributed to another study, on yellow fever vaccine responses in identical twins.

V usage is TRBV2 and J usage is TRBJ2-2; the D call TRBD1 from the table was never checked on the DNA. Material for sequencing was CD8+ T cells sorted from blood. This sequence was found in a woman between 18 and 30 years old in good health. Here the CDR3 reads CASRATGSNTGELFFF.